What follows is one TCR beta chain and its context. The antigen is not known. The sample belongs to a study of T cells in Graves' hyperthyroidism and ophthalmopathy. On the study more broadly: It was at initial diagnosis, before any treatment, that peripheral blood was collected. Study-wide findings and caveats: Model predictions of ophthalmopathy came a median roughly 6.7 months before onset. Among thyroid clonotypes expanded above 0.001, most also appeared in blood.

The CDR3 has 16 amino acids. Germline V lookup: CDR1 KGHDR, CDR2 SFDVKD. The V and J ends lost 0 bases and 2 bases respectively, with 11 bases between them. Template material for amplifying TCR beta CDR3 regions consisted of RNA transcripts. The HTBI primer set was used in a first-round RT-PCR of the TCR CDR3. TCRdb re-called the multiplex PCR reads through MiXCR, storing one row per CDR3 protein. The sample lists approximately 420,000 distinct CDR3 sequences; under 15% were seen once. The chain has TRBV24-1 and TRBJ2-3; unclear D gene. This receptor was identified in a woman aged 25 to 39 with Graves' hyperthyroidism. Sequencing input: blood. In DNA, the CDR3 is TGTGCCACCAGTGATTTGGGAGTAGGAGTCACAGATACGCAGTATTTT. It codes for CATSDLGVGVTDTQYF.